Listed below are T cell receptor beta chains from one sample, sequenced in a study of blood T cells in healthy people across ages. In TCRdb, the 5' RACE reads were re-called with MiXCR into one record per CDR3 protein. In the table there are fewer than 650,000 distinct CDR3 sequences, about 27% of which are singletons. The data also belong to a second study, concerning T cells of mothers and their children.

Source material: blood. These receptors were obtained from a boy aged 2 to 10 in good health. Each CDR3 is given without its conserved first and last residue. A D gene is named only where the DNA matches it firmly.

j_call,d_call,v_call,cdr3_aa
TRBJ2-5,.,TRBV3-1,ASSVRTGREETQY
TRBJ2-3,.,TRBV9,ASSVGTGTSTDTQY
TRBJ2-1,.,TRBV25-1,ASSDNNEQF
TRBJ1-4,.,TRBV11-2,ASSPGTEGFREKLF
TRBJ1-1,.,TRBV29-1,SVVPMNTEAF
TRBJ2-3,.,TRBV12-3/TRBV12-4,ASVPRGGTDTQY
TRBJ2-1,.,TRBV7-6,ASSLEGGGRGSEQF
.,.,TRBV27,GSSLGRGTYNEQF
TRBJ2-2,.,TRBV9,ASSHANTGELF
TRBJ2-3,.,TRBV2,ASSPDTQY
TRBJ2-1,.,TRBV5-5,ASSLVPFFEQF
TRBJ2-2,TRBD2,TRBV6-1,ASSPPGLAGVGTGELF
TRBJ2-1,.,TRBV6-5,ASSRDHLSSYNEQF
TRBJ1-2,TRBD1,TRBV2,ASSYDRADYGYT
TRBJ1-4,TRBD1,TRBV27,ASSRTGDRRGKLF
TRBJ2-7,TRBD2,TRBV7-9,ASSLMTSGNEQY
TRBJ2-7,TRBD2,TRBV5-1,ASSLRSGNYEQY